The sequence of this T cell receptor (beta chain) was determined in a study of graft-versus-host responses after intestinal transplantation. The study, taken as a whole, reports: In recipient marrow, GvH clones were found, and some appeared first in ileum or blood.

This clone has more than one count but fewer than ten. What it binds is unknown. Clones were read by immunoSEQ multiplex PCR, and TCRdb kept only the in-frame ones, dropping some. Of 50,000 or so clones listed, about 90% are singletons. The CDR3 is 15 residues long. Per germline, CDR1 SGHVS and CDR2 FQNEAQ. V was cut by 1 base and J by 1 base, with 10 bases left in between. The V call is TRBV7-8, the J call TRBJ2-5; no clear D. The specimen was PBMCs, collected approximately four months after intestinal transplantation. The TCR originated in a human patient who received an intestinal transplant, so some T cells may come from the graft donor. CDR3 bases: TGTGCCAGCAGCTTAGTAGGACGGAGCCAAGAGACCCAGTACTTC. It is translated as CASSLVGRSQETQYF.